One sample yielded the 23 T cell receptor beta chains listed below, sequenced in a study of blood T cell repertoires in COVID-19. This table comes from immunoSEQ multiplex PCR, and its TCRdb copy is limited to in-frame clones, with some not included. In the table there are fewer than 300,000 clones, approximately 83% of which are singletons. The source material was PBMCs or T cells enriched from blood (not recorded which). The receptors derive from a woman in her twenties or thirties who had recovered from COVID-19.

The CDR3 DNA follows: TGTGCCAGCAGTTTTTTTAAGCGCACCGGGGAGCTGTTTTTT. This translates into CASSFFKRTGELFF. This chain links TRBV28 with TRBJ2-2; D is ambiguous. The CDR3 loop spans 14 amino acids. Trimming removed 3 bases at V and 4 bases at J, with 9 bases between. CDR1 is MDHEN and CDR2 is SYDVKM in the germline V gene.

This clone was seen only once. This chain connects TRBV28 to TRBJ1-4; TRBD1 matches at 9 bases. The germline gives CDR1 MDHEN, CDR2 SYDVKM. J gave up 13 bases and V 5 bases, and 14 bases lay outside the gene matches. This CDR3 spans 15 amino acids. CDR3 protein: CASSPPGTGRDGLFF. CDR3 nucleotide sequence: TGTGCCAGCAGTCCGCCCGGGACAGGGAGAGATGGACTGTTTTTT.

The chain carries TRBV20-1 and TRBJ2-3; D remains unclear. Trimming removed 3 bases from V and 3 bases from J, with 13 bases in between. The CDR3 totals 14 residues. CDR1 is DFQATT, CDR2 SNEGSKA, per germline (reference sequence). For the CDR3, the DNA is TGCAGTGCTAGTACTCCTCTTCGGACAGATACGCAGTATTTT. Protein product: CSASTPLRTDTQYF.

The chain carries TRBV6-1 and TRBJ1-6; D is perhaps TRBD1 (5 bases). The V gene lost 1 base and the J gene lost 2 bases, with 12 bases spanning the gap. CDR1 and CDR2 from the germline V gene are MNHNS and SASEGT. CDR3 size: 17 residues. The CDR3 nucleotides are TGTGCCAGCAGTGAAGGGAGGGGAGTAACCTATAATTCACCCCTCCACTTT. It codes for CASSEGRGVTYNSPLHF.

The rearrangement links TRBV5-1 to TRBJ1-2, with D perhaps TRBD1 (6 bases). This CDR3 comprises 14 residues. From germline, CDR1 is SGHRS and CDR2 YFSETQ. Trimming shortened V by 1 base and J by 4 bases, and 11 bases separated the two germline ends. CDR3 loop: CASSLLGASYGYTF. CDR3 sequence (DNA): TGCGCCAGCAGCTTGCTGGGGGCGAGCTATGGCTACACCTTC.

As concerns this clone: Other DNA sequences in the same sample also yield this CDR3. The V and J genes are TRBV6-5 and TRBJ1-6, with D tentatively TRBD1 (5 bases). The length of the CDR3 is 12 residues. The V gene's germline CDR1 is MNHEY and CDR2 SVGAGI. V was pared by 6 bases and J by 10 bases, with 10 bases between. The CDR3 is CASSPGGSPLHF. The CDR3 nucleotides read TGTGCCAGCAGCCCGGGGGGGTCACCCCTCCACTTT.

The chain has TRBV18 and TRBJ1-1, with no clear D. Germline assignment: CDR1 KGHSH and CDR2 LQKENI. V dropped 3 bases and J dropped 0 bases, with 5 bases sitting between them. The CDR3 extends over 13 amino acids. This CDR3 reads CASSPGLNTEAFF. The CDR3 coding sequence is TGTGCCAGCTCACCGGGCTTGAACACTGAAGCTTTCTTT.

The gene calls are TRBV5-4 and TRBJ2-5, with 7 nucleotides matching TRBD2. With 4 bases clipped from V and 4 bases from J, the junction kept 13 bases outside the gene matches. This CDR3 region has 16 residues. Germline-derived CDR1 and CDR2 are SGHNT and YYREEE (reference sequence). The CDR3 reads CASSGVSGGGVETQYF. Written as DNA, the CDR3 is TGTGCCAGCAGCGGGGTATCGGGGGGAGGCGTAGAGACCCAGTACTTC.

V and J are TRBV7-9 and TRBJ2-1, with D maybe TRBD2 (6 bases). The CDR3 is 15 amino acids. The germline V and J ends were trimmed by 1 base and 1 base, with 8 bases remaining between them. Per germline, CDR1 SEHNR and CDR2 FQNEAQ (reference sequence). CDR3 residues: CASSLVGGSYNEQFF. CDR3 bases: TGTGCCAGCAGCTTAGTCGGGGGATCCTACAATGAGCAGTTCTTC.

The chain employs TRBV24-1 and TRBJ2-7, with a tentative D call TRBD1 (5 bases). CDR3 length: 13 amino acids. With 4 bases removed from V and 3 bases from J, the gap between germline ends came to 9 bases. Germline V gene lookup returns CDR1 KGHDR and CDR2 SFDVKD. The CDR3 DNA is TGTGCCACCAGTGACTCAGGGCGCTACGAGCAGTACTTC. This encodes CATSDSGRYEQYF.

This chain uses TRBV11-2 with TRBJ1-2; D unclear. This CDR3 has 15 residues. Trimming took 3 bases from V and 3 from J, leaving 14 bases between them. Germline lookup yields CDR1 SGHAT and CDR2 FQNNGV. CDR3 region: CASSFMASSDYGYTF. The DNA for the CDR3 is TGTGCCAGCAGCTTTATGGCTTCTAGCGACTATGGCTACACCTTC.

V and J are TRBV7-6 and TRBJ1-1; D gene ambiguous. From germline, CDR1 is SGHVS and CDR2 FNYEAQ. V was pared by 2 bases and J by 8 bases, with 12 bases between. The CDR3 length is 13 residues. CDR3 nucleotides: TGTGCCAGCAGCTTAAGTCCGGGGTCGGAAGCTTTCTTT. Translation: CASSLSPGSEAFF.

The chain is built from TRBV5-1 and TRBJ1-2; 10 positions match TRBD1. V lost 4 bases, J lost 6 bases, and 6 bases stayed unmatched. The germline V gene encodes CDR1 SGHRS and CDR2 YFSETQ. The CDR3 is 14 residues long. DNA for the CDR3: TGCGCCAGCAGCGTGTTCGACAGGGGGCATGGCTACACCTTC. Its translation: CASSVFDRGHGYTF.

The chain carries TRBV7-9 and TRBJ1-3, with a possible D match to TRBD1 (6 bases). The V gene's germline CDR1 is SEHNR and CDR2 FQNEAQ (reference sequence). Trimming took 5 bases from V and 0 from J, leaving 14 bases between them. The CDR3 has 16 amino acids. CDR3 residues: CASSESGHLSGNTIYF. The CDR3 DNA is TGTGCCAGCAGCGAGTCGGGACACCTCTCTGGAAACACCATATATTTT.

The V call is TRBV5-1, the J call TRBJ1-5; a weak D match, TRBD1 (6 bases). CDR3 length: 13 residues. Trimming pared 2 bases from V and 4 bases from J, leaving 7 bases between. The V gene's germline CDR1 is SGHRS and CDR2 YFSETQ. CDR3 protein: CASSFDRNQPQHF. The CDR3 coding sequence is TGCGCCAGCAGCTTTGACAGGAATCAGCCCCAGCATTTT.

The chain links TRBV4-1 to TRBJ1-2, with D possibly matching TRBD1 (5 bases). The CDR3 has 15 amino acids. V lost 3 bases and J lost 4, with 15 bases in between. Per the germline V gene, CDR1 is MGHRA and CDR2 is YSYEKL. The CDR3 DNA is TGCGCCAGCAGCCATGGAGCAGGGCGTGCCTATGGCTACACCTTC. Translated: CASSHGAGRAYGYTF.

The rearrangement links TRBV4-1 to TRBJ2-3; TRBD2 agrees at 10 bases. CDR1 is MGHRA, CDR2 YSYEKL, per germline. J lost 2 bases, V lost 2 bases, and 1 base had no gene match. The CDR3 runs to 15 residues. The DNA of the CDR3 is TGCGCCAGCAGCCAACTAGCGGGGGCCACAGATACGCAGTATTTT. Translating it yields CASSQLAGATDTQYF.

In nucleotides, the CDR3 is TGTGCCAGCGCTGAGGTCCCGGACTATGGCTACACCTTC. Translating it yields CASAEVPDYGYTF. V gene TRBV28 combines with J gene TRBJ1-2; no reliable D call. V was cut by 8 bases and J by 3 bases, with 13 bases left in between. CDR3 length equals 13 residues. Germline V CDR1 and CDR2: MDHEN, SYDVKM.

This clone was detected once. The chain has TRBV10-2 and TRBJ1-1; 7 bases are a match to TRBD1. J lost 4 bases, V lost 2 bases, and 1 base had no gene match. Germline values: CDR1 WSHSY, CDR2 SAAADI. The CDR3 is 13 residues long. The CDR3 sequence: CASSEQGGTEAFF. The CDR3 DNA reads as TGCGCCAGCAGTGAGCAGGGGGGCACTGAAGCTTTCTTT.

The chain is built from TRBV20-1 and TRBJ2-3; 7 bases align to TRBD1. The CDR3 consists of 11 residues. CDR1 DFQATT and CDR2 SNEGSKA come from the germline V gene (reference sequence). With V trimmed by 6 bases and J by 6 bases, 3 bases remained unmatched. The CDR3 bases are TGCAGTGCCCACAGGGGTGATACGCAGTATTTT. Translated: CSAHRGDTQYF.

The gene calls are TRBV3-1 (or the pseudogene TRBV3-2) and TRBJ2-5; possible D gene TRBD2, 7 bases. The CDR3 has 15 residues. Trimming took off 3 bases at V and 2 bases at J, with 13 bases between the two ends. CDR1 and CDR2 (germline): LGHDT, YNNKEL (reference sequence). The CDR3 DNA is TGTGCCAGCAGCCAGGGAGGGACAAGACAAGAGACCCAGTACTTC. It specifies CASSQGGTRQETQYF.

This clone was seen a few times. V gene TRBV20-1 combines with J gene TRBJ2-7; no clear D. Germline CDR1 DFQATT, CDR2 SNEGSKA (reference sequence). The CDR3 sequence is 11 residues long. The V end was cut by 5 bases, the J end by 6 bases, with 11 bases between. The DNA of the CDR3 is TGCAGTGCTGAATCAGCGCGCGAGCAGTACTTC. It translates to CSAESAREQYF.

The rearrangement uses TRBV6-6 and TRBJ2-3, with D perhaps matching TRBD2 (5 bases). The V end was cut by 8 bases, the J end by 4 bases, with 16 bases between. This CDR3 has 14 amino acids. The germline V gene has CDR1 MNHNY and CDR2 SVGAGI (reference sequence). As DNA, the CDR3 is TGTGCCAGCGCGGGTATACTTCGTGCAGATACGCAGTATTTT. It codes for CASAGILRADTQYF.